This T cell receptor beta chain was identified in a study of blood T cell repertoires in COVID-19. V shed 2 bases and J shed 0 bases, with 11 bases lying between them. In germline, CDR1 is KGHSH, CDR2 LQKENI. This CDR3 region has 16 residues. Using immunoSEQ multiplex PCR, the repertoire was profiled, and TCRdb retains in-frame clones only, with some absent. The sample shows around 280,000 clones, approximately 88% of them seen only once. This receptor was taken from a woman in her 40s who had recovered from COVID-19. The V gene is TRBV18, the J gene TRBJ1-3; D perhaps matches TRBD1 (5 bases). Sequencing input: PBMCs or T cells enriched from blood (not recorded which). The CDR3: CASSPRGGISGNTIYF. The CDR3 DNA sequence: TGTGCCAGCTCACCAAGGGGAGGGATCTCTGGAAACACCATATATTTT.